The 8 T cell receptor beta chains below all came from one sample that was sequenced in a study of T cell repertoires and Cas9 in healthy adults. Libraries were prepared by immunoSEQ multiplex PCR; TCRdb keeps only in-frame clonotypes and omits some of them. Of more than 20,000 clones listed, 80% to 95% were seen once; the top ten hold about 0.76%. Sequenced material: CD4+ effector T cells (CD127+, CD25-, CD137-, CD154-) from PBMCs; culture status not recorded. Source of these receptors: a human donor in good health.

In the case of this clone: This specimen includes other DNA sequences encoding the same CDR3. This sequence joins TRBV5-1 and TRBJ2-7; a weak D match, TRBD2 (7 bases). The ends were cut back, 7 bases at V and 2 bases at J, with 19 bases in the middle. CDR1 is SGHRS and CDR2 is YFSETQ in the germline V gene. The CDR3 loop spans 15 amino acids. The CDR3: CASGMGGPGTYEQYF. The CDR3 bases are TGCGCCAGCGGCATGGGGGGGCCGGGTACCTACGAGCAGTACTTC.

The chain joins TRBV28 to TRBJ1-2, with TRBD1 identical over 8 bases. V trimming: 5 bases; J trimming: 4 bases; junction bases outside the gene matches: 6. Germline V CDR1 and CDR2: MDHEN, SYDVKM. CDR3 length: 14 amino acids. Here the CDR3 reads CASSIVQGGYGYTF. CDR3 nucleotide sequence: TGTGCCAGCAGTATCGTACAGGGGGGCTATGGCTACACCTTC.

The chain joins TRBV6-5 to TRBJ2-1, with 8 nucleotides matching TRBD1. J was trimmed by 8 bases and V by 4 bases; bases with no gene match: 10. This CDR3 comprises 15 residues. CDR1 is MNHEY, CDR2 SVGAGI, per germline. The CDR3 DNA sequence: TGTGCCAGCAGTTCCATCGGGACAGGAGTCTATGAGCAGTTCTTC. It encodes CASSSIGTGVYEQFF.

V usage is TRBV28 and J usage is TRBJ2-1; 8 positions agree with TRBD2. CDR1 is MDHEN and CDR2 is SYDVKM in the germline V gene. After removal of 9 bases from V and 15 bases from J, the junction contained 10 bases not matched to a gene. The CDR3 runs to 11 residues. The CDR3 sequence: CASHQGLGPFF. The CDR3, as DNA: TGTGCCAGTCATCAGGGACTAGGTCCGTTCTTC.

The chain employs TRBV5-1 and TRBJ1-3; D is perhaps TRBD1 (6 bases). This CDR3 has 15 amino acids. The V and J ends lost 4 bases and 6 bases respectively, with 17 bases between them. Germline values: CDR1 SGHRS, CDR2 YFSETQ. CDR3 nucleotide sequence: TGCGCCAGCAGCCCCCGGGACATAAGAGAAAACACCATATATTTT. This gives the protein CASSPRDIRENTIYF.

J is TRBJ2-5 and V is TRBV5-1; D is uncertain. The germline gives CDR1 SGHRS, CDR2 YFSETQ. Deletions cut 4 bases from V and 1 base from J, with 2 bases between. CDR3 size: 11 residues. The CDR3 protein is CASSPQETQYF. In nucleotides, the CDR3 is TGCGCCAGCAGCCCCCAAGAGACCCAGTACTTC.

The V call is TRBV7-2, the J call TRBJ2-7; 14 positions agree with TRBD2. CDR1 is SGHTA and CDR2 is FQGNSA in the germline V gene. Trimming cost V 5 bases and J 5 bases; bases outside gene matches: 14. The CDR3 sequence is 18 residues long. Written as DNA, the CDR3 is TGTGCCAGCAGCCGCTCCGGGACTAGCGGGAGTTTTGTCGACGAGCAGTACGTC. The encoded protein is CASSRSGTSGSFVDEQYV.

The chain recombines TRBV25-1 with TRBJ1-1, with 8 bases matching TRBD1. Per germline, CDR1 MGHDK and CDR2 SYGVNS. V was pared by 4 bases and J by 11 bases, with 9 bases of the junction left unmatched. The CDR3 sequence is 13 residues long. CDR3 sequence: CASSVGGQGQAFF. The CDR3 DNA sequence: TGTGCCAGCAGTGTAGGAGGACAGGGCCAGGCTTTCTTT.